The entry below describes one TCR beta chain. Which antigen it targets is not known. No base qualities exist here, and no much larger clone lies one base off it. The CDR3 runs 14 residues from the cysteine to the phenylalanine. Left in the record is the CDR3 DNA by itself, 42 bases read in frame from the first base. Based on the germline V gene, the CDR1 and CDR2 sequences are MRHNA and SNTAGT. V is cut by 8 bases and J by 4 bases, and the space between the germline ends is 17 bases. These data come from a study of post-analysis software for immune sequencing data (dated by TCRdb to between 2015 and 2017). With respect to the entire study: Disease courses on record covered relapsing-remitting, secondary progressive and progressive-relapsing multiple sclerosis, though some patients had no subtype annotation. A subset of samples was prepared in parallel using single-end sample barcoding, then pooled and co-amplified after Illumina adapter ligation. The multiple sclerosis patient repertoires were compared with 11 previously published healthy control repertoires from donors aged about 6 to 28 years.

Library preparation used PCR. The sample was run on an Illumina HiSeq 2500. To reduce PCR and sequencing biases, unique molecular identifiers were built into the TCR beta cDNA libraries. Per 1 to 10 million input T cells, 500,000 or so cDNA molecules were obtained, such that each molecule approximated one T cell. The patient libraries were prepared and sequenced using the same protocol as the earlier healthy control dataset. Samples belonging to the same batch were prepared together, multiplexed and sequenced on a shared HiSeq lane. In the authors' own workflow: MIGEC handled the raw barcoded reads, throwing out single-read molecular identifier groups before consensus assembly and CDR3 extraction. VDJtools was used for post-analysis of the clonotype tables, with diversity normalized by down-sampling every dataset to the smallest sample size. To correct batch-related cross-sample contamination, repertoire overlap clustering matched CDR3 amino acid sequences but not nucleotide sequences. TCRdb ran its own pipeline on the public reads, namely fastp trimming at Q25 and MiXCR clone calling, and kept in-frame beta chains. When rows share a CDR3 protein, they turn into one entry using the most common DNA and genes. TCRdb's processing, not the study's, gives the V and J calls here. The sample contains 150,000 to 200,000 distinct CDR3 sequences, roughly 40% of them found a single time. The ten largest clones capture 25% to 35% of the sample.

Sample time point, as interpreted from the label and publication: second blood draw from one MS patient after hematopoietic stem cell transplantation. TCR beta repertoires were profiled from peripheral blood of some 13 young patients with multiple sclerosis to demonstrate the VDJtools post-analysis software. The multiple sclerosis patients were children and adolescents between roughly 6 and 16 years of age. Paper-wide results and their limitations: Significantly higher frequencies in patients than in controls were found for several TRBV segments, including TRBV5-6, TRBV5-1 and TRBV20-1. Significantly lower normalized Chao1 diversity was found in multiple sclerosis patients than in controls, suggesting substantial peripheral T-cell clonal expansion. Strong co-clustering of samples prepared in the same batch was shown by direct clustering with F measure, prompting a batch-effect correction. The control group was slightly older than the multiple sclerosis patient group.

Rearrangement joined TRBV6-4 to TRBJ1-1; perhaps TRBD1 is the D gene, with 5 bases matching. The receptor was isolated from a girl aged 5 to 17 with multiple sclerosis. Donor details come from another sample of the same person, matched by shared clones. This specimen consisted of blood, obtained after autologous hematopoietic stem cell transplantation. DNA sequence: TGTGCCAGCGCATCCGGGGGGGATTCCACTGAAGCTTTCTTT. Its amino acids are CASASGGDSTEAFF.